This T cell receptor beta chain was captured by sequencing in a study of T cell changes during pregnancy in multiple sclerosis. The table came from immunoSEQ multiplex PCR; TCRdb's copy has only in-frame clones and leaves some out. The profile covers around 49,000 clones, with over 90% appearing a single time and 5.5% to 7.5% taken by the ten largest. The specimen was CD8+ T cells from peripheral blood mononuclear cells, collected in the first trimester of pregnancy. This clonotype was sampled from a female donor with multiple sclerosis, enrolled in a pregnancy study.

The CDR3 region has the DNA TGCGCCAGCAGTTGGACTAGCGGGACCTACGAGCAGTACTTC. Amino acid sequence: CASSWTSGTYEQYF. The chain links TRBV5-1 to TRBJ2-7; the match to TRBD2 covers 12 bases. V was pared by 5 bases and J by 2 bases, with 2 bases of the junction left unmatched. The germline gives CDR1 SGHRS, CDR2 YFSETQ. CDR3 length: 14 amino acids.